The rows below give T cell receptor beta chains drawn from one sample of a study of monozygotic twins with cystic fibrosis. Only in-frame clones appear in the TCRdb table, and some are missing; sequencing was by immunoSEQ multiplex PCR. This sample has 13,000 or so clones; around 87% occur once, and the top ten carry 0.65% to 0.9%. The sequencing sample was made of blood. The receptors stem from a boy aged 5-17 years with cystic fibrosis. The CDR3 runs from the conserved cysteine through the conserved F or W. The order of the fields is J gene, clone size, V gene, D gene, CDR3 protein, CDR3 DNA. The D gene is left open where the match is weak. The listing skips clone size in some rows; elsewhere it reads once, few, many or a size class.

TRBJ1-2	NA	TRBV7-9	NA	CASSRPTADDYGYTF	TGTGCCAGCAGTAGGCCGACAGCAGACGACTATGGCTACACCTTC
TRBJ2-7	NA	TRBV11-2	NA	CASSFVEGYEQYF	TGTGCCAGCAGCTTTGTTGAGGGCTACGAGCAGTACTTC
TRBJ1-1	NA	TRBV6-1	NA	CASSDRVTEAFF	TGTGCCAGCAGTGACAGGGTCACTGAAGCTTTCTTT
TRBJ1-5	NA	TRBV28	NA	CASSFARHSNQPQHF	TGTGCCAGCAGTTTCGCCAGACATAGCAATCAGCCCCAGCATTTT
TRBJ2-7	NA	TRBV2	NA	CATGRDNSPYEQYF	TGTGCCACAGGAAGGGACAACTCTCCCTACGAGCAGTACTTC
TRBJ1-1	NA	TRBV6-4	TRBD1	CASSLTGSTEAFF	TGTGCCAGCTCTCTGACAGGGTCCACTGAAGCTTTCTTT
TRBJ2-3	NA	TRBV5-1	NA	CASSLGGGSADTQYF	TGCGCCAGCAGCTTGGGTGGCGGCTCGGCAGATACGCAGTATTTT
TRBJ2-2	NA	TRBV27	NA	CASSLRRDQTGELFF	TGTGCCAGCAGTTTAAGACGGGATCAAACCGGGGAGCTGTTTTTT
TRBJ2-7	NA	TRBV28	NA	CASSLWGLLSSYEQYF	TGTGCCAGCAGTTTATGGGGACTCCTGAGCTCCTACGAGCAGTACTTC
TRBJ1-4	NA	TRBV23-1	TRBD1	CASSQPDRGYCKLFF	TGCGCCAGCAGTCAACCGGACAGGGGATACTGTAAACTGTTTTTT
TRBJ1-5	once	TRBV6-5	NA	CASGERGPQHF	TGTGCCAGCGGGGAGAGGGGACCCCAGCATTTT